The present T cell receptor (beta chain) was sequenced within a study of blood T cell repertoires in COVID-19. The wider study: The samples span acute and convalescent COVID-19 from the United States, Italy and Spain. Sources were T cells, B-cell-depleted T cells, or PBMCs; the material itself was cDNA or gDNA.

The authors' processing: Cell counts per sample came from amplifying reference gene primers. The assay was immunoSEQ multiplex PCR, and TCRdb's table has in-frame clones only and misses some. Clone size and V and J calls were adopted from that table, with D and trimming inferred from the DNA. This repertoire shows roughly 440,000 clones, 70% to 90% found once; its top ten account for around 12%. Trimming pared 6 bases from V and 7 bases from J, leaving 13 bases between. Germline CDR1 is SEHNR and CDR2 is FQNEAQ (reference sequence). The CDR3 has 12 residues. Followed longitudinally, the Seattle patients had been enrolled during active infection.

The receptor's source is a woman between 50 and 59 years old with COVID-19, enrolled during active disease. The chain employs TRBV7-9 and TRBJ2-7; possibly TRBD1 for D (6 bases). Material for sequencing was peripheral blood. CDR3 nucleotides: TGTGCCAGCAGTCTCACAGGGCGGGAGCAGTACTTC. Translated: CASSLTGREQYF.